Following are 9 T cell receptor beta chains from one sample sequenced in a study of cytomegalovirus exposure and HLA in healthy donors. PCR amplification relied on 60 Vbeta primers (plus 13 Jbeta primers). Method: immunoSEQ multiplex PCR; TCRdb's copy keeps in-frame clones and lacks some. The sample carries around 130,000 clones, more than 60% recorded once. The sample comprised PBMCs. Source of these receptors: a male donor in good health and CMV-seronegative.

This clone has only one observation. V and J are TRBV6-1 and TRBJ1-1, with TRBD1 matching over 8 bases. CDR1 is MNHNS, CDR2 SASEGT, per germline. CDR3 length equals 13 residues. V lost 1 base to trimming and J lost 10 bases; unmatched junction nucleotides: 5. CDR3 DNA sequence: TGTGCCAGCAGTGAAGGCAGGGGGCGGGGAGCTTTCTTT. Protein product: CASSEGRGRGAFF.

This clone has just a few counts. The CDR3 bases are TGTGCCAGCGCCGCGGGGGGGGAGACATTTGAGACCCAGTACTTC. Amino acid sequence: CASAAGGETFETQYF. This chain connects TRBV6-1 to TRBJ2-5; 9 bases agree with TRBD2. Looked up from germline, CDR1 is MNHNS and CDR2 is SASEGT. The CDR3 runs to 15 residues. The J segment lost 5 bases and the V segment lost 8 bases, leaving 12 bases of the junction unmatched.

The CDR3 DNA sequence: TGTGCCAGCAGCGTAGAGGTTGGGACAGGGGGGGCTATGCCCGGCTACACCTTC. The encoded protein is CASSVEVGTGGAMPGYTF. The V and J genes are TRBV9 and TRBJ1-2; 11 nucleotides agree with TRBD1. The germline CDR1 and CDR2 sequences are SGDLS and YYNGEE. Germline trimming cut 0 bases from V and 8 bases from J; bases unmatched to any gene: 15. This CDR3 is 18 amino acids long.

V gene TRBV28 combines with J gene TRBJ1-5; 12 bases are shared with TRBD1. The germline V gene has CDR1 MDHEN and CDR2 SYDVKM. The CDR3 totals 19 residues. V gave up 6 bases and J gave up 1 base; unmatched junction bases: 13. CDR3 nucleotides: TGTGCCAGCAGCCCCAACCGGGACAGGGGGCTTTGGAGCAATCAGCCCCAGCATTTT. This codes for CASSPNRDRGLWSNQPQHF.

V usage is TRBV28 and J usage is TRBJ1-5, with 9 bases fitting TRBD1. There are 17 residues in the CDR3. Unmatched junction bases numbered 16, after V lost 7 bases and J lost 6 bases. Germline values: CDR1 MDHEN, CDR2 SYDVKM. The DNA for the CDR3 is TGTGCCAGCAATCCCGGAGGGGGACAGGGAGCGGGTCAGCCCCAGCATTTT. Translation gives CASNPGGGQGAGQPQHF.

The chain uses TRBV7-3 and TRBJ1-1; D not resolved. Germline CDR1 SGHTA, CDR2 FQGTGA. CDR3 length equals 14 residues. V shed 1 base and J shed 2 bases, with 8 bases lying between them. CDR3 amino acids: CASSLMGGNTEAFF. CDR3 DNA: TGTGCCAGCAGCTTAATGGGAGGAAACACTGAAGCTTTCTTT.

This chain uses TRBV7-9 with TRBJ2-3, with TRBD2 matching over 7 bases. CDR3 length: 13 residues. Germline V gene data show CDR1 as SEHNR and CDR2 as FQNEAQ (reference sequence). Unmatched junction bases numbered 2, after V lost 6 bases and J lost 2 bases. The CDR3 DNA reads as TGTGCCAGCAGGGGGAGGGACACAGATACGCAGTATTTT. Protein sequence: CASRGRDTDTQYF.

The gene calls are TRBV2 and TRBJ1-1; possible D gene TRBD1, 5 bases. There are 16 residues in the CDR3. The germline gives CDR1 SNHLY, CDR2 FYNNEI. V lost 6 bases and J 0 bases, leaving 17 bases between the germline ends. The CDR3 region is CASSLDSGGLNTEAFF. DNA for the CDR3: TGTGCCAGCAGCCTCGACAGCGGGGGTTTGAACACTGAAGCTTTCTTT.

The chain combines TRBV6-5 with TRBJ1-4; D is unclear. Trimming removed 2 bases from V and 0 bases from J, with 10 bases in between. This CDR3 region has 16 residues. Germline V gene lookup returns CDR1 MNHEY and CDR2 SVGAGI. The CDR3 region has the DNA TGTGCCAGCAGTTACGGTAGACTTGCAACTAATGAAAAACTGTTTTTT. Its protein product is CASSYGRLATNEKLFF.